Here is one T cell receptor beta chain with its context. The antigen is not known. This entry belongs to a study of cytomegalovirus exposure and HLA in healthy donors. Study-level background: Previous work identified 95 million to 140 million unique TCR beta sequences from around 170 million T cells.

Donors showed nominal health when sampled, although they likely had unrecorded immune exposures. Study conclusions and caveats: In a later analysis, specific HLA alleles were associated with 15,000 or so TCR beta sequences at a 0.05 false discovery rate.

Amplification used 60 Vbeta primers and 13 Jbeta primers. Repertoires were generated with immunoSEQ multiplex PCR, while TCRdb's copy carries only in-frame clones and drops some. The sample yields around 300,000 clones, 84% seen once. Germline lookup yields CDR1 SNHLY and CDR2 FYNNEI. Trimming took off 6 bases at V and 0 bases at J, with 3 bases between the two ends. This CDR3 contains 12 residues. This clonotype was obtained from a woman in her forties in good health and CMV-seropositive. This chain links TRBV2 with TRBJ1-3, with unresolved D. Sample: PBMCs. The CDR3 DNA sequence: TGTGCCAGCAGGTACTCTGGAAACACCATATATTTT. Amino acid sequence: CASRYSGNTIYF.